Following are 32 T cell receptor beta chains from one sample sequenced in a study of cytomegalovirus exposure and HLA in healthy donors. In the PCR, 60 Vbeta and 13 Jbeta primers were used. Assay: immunoSEQ multiplex PCR; the TCRdb copy retains only in-frame clones and omits some. The sample shows under 200,000 clones, 73% of them seen only once. Sequencing was done on a sample of PBMCs. The receptors originated from a young woman in good health and CMV-seropositive.

The chain carries TRBV7-9 and TRBJ2-2; perhaps TRBD1 as D (5 bases). V was pared by 3 bases and J by 4 bases, with 9 bases between. Germline V gene lookup returns CDR1 SEHNR and CDR2 FQNEAQ (reference sequence). The CDR3 runs to 14 residues. For the CDR3, the DNA is TGTGCCAGCAGCTTGTTAGGGGCCACCGGGGAGCTGTTTTTT. Protein: CASSLLGATGELFF.

This clone was counted a single time. CDR3 protein: CASSAGGQGYEQYF. The CDR3 DNA follows: TGTGCCAGCAGCGCTGGGGGACAAGGGTACGAGCAGTACTTC. The V gene is TRBV9, the J gene TRBJ2-7, with D tentatively TRBD1 (6 bases). The V end was cut by 3 bases, the J end by 4 bases, with 14 bases between. CDR3 size: 14 residues. CDR1 SGDLS and CDR2 YYNGEE come from the germline V gene.

The chain employs TRBV25-1 and TRBJ2-5; the D gene is possibly TRBD1 (6 bases). CDR3 length equals 18 residues. Germline V CDR1 and CDR2: MGHDK, SYGVNS. V shed 8 bases and J shed 1 base, with 26 bases lying between them. The CDR3 reads CASEEIGSTLGGQETQYF. The CDR3 DNA follows: TGTGCCAGCGAAGAAATAGGCTCGACCCTAGGGGGCCAAGAGACCCAGTACTTC.

Only one count was recorded for this clone. The gene calls are TRBV5-1 and TRBJ1-6; possible D gene TRBD1, 6 bases. The CDR3 runs 15 residues. The V gene lost 4 bases and the J gene lost 10 bases, with 18 bases spanning the gap. Germline CDR1 reads SGHRS; CDR2 reads YFSETQ. CDR3: CASSAQGFGESPLHF. CDR3 sequence (DNA): TGCGCCAGCAGCGCACAGGGATTCGGGGAATCACCCCTCCACTTT.

CDR3 protein: CASSQEGSGAYGYTF. The CDR3 DNA follows: TGCGCCAGCAGCCAAGAAGGCTCAGGGGCCTATGGCTACACCTTC. The J gene is TRBJ1-2, the V gene TRBV4-3; possibly TRBD1 for D (6 bases). V dropped 0 bases and J dropped 4 bases, with 12 bases sitting between them. Germline V gene data show CDR1 as LGHNA and CDR2 as YSLEER. There are 15 residues in the CDR3.

The V and J genes are TRBV4-3 and TRBJ1-4; D may be TRBD1 (5 bases). The CDR3 loop spans 14 amino acids. Trimming took 1 base from V and 10 from J, leaving 13 bases between them. Germline V lookup: CDR1 LGHNA, CDR2 YSLEER. CDR3 in amino acids: CASSQGAGSGKLFF. The DNA for the CDR3 is TGCGCCAGCAGCCAAGGGGCAGGGTCAGGAAAACTGTTTTTT.

This chain connects TRBV4-3 to TRBJ2-7, with D perhaps matching TRBD1 (5 bases). The V and J ends lost 0 bases and 4 bases respectively, with 16 bases between them. This CDR3 spans 16 amino acids. CDR1 is LGHNA and CDR2 is YSLEER in the germline V gene. DNA for the CDR3: TGCGCCAGCAGCCAAGATGCCAGGGTCGGTAGTTACGAGCAGTACTTC. Translated: CASSQDARVGSYEQYF.

This clone is a singleton in its sample. The genes are TRBV9 and TRBJ2-5, with TRBD2 as a possible D gene (5 bases). Germline CDR1 SGDLS, CDR2 YYNGEE. V was pared by 4 bases and J by 1 base, with 17 bases between. CDR3 length equals 16 residues. CDR3 coding DNA: TGTGCCAGCAGCCCGAGGAGGCGGGCGGGCCAAGAGACCCAGTACTTC. This translates into CASSPRRRAGQETQYF.

The chain carries TRBV19 and TRBJ1-2; TRBD1 matches at 7 bases. J gave up 6 bases and V 3 bases, and 7 bases lay outside the gene matches. Germline V gives CDR1 LNHDA, CDR2 SQIVND (reference sequence). This CDR3 has 14 residues. The CDR3 protein is CASSILEGADGYTF. The DNA of the CDR3 is TGTGCCAGTAGTATTTTGGAGGGGGCGGATGGCTACACCTTC.

This clone was observed a single time. This chain joins TRBV7-2 and TRBJ2-7; TRBD2 matches 9 bases. V shed 5 bases, J shed 6 bases, and the junction held 14 bases outside the gene matches. Germline-derived CDR1 and CDR2 are SGHTA and FQGNSA. The CDR3 loop spans 16 amino acids. The CDR3 bases are TGTGCCAGCAGCCAAAAAGGGGGCGGGGGGGCCTTCGAGCAGTACTTC. It translates to CASSQKGGGGAFEQYF.

The chain uses TRBV19 and TRBJ2-5; TRBD2 agrees at 9 bases. V lost 7 bases, J lost 4 bases, and 7 bases stayed unmatched. Germline V gene lookup returns CDR1 LNHDA and CDR2 SQIVND (reference sequence). The CDR3 has 14 amino acids. CDR3 in DNA: TGTGCCAGTAAACCGCGGGGGGGCGGAGAGACCCAGTACTTC. Translated: CASKPRGGGETQYF. Looking up the rest from reference TRBV19 and TRBJ2-5 gives the full variable domain: DGGITQSPKYLFRKEGQNVTLSCEQNLNHDAMYWYRQDPGQGLRLIYYSQIVNDFQKGDIAEGYSVSREKKESFPLTVTSAQKNPTAFYLCASKPRGGGETQYFGPGTRLLVL.

The chain employs TRBV7-3 and TRBJ2-3; TRBD2 agrees at 9 bases. The V gene end was trimmed by 8 bases and the J gene end by 0 bases; junction bases not matched to a gene: 3. The CDR3 is 14 amino acids. Germline CDR1 reads SGHTA; CDR2 reads FQGTGA. The CDR3, as DNA: TGTGCCAGCGCGAGCGGGGGGAGCACAGATACGCAGTATTTT. Amino acid sequence: CASASGGSTDTQYF.

The chain links TRBV7-8 to TRBJ2-7; D not certain. CDR3 length equals 14 residues. Germline assignment: CDR1 SGHVS and CDR2 FQNEAQ. V lost 3 bases, J lost 3 bases, and 12 bases lay in between. DNA for the CDR3: TGTGCCAGCAGCTTGTCATCGGGTCACTACGAGCAGTACTTC. Protein product: CASSLSSGHYEQYF.

The chain couples TRBV5-1 to TRBJ2-7; D call uncertain. Germline lookup yields CDR1 SGHRS and CDR2 YFSETQ. The CDR3 spans 14 residues. The V and J ends lost 5 bases and 1 base respectively, with 13 bases between them. The CDR3 DNA sequence: TGCGCCAGCAGTAAAATATCAGGTTCCTACGAGCAGTACTTC. Residues: CASSKISGSYEQYF.

This chain connects TRBV7-2 to TRBJ2-1; 7 nucleotides agree with TRBD1. After removal of 1 base from V and 6 bases from J, the junction contained 3 bases not matched to a gene. This CDR3 is built from 14 residues. Germline V CDR1 and CDR2: SGHTA, FQGNSA. CDR3 sequence (DNA): TGTGCCAGCAGCTTAGAGGGGGCCGGCAATGAGCAGTTCTTC. It yields the protein CASSLEGAGNEQFF.

The chain employs TRBV9 and TRBJ2-1, with D possibly being TRBD2 (5 bases). V was pared by 0 bases and J by 5 bases, with 18 bases between. Germline V gene lookup returns CDR1 SGDLS and CDR2 YYNGEE. The CDR3 contains 17 residues. The CDR3 DNA is TGTGCCAGCAGCGTAGAGCCTAGCTACAAAACAAACAATGAGCAGTTCTTC. Its protein product is CASSVEPSYKTNNEQFF. The variable domain in full, with the rest retrieved from reference TRBV9 and TRBJ2-1, is DSGVTQTPKHLITATGQRVTLRCSPRSGDLSVYWYQQSLDQGLQFLIQYYNGEERAKGNILERFSAQQFPDLHSELNLSSLELGDSALYFCASSVEPSYKTNNEQFFGPGTRLTVL.

This clone was seen a handful of times. For the CDR3, the DNA is TGTGCCAGTAGTATAGCTAAAGGGGCGCACACTGAAGCTTTCTTT. This encodes CASSIAKGAHTEAFF. The J gene is TRBJ1-1, the V gene TRBV19, with D possibly matching TRBD1 (5 bases). Looked up from germline, CDR1 is LNHDA and CDR2 is SQIVND (reference sequence). Trimming took 1 base from V and 3 from J, leaving 12 bases between them. The CDR3 is 15 residues long.

The chain carries TRBV6-6 and TRBJ1-6, with D possibly TRBD1 on 5 matching bases. The CDR3 sequence is 16 residues long. In germline, CDR1 is MNHNY, CDR2 SVGAGI (reference sequence). V dropped 5 bases and J dropped 9 bases, with 20 bases sitting between them. Written as DNA, the CDR3 is TGTGCCAGCAGTCCTACTCGCGGGACGCGGACTTCACCCCTCCACTTT. It yields the protein CASSPTRGTRTSPLHF.

V gene TRBV6-5 combines with J gene TRBJ2-5; weak D call: TRBD2 (6 bases). CDR1 is MNHEY and CDR2 is SVGAGI in the germline V gene. This CDR3 region has 15 residues. V was shortened by 4 bases and J by 2 bases, with 14 bases between the two germline ends. The CDR3 region has the DNA TGTGCCAGCAGTTTGACTGGGAGGCTGCAAGAGACCCAGTACTTC. Translated, it gives CASSLTGRLQETQYF.

There are a few counts of this clone. The chain combines TRBV18 with TRBJ2-7; D possibly corresponds to TRBD1 (6 bases). The V gene's germline CDR1 is KGHSH and CDR2 LQKENI. This CDR3 has 14 amino acids. Between the trimmed V and J ends, which lost 2 bases and 6 bases, there was a span of 14 bases. CDR3 sequence: CASSPRGQAGEQYF. Here the CDR3 DNA reads TGTGCCAGCTCACCAAGGGGACAAGCTGGCGAGCAGTACTTC.

The CDR3 sequence is CAISGAGPSSSYNEQFF. DNA for the CDR3: TGTGCCATCAGTGGCGCAGGGCCCTCGAGCTCCTACAATGAGCAGTTCTTC. The chain carries TRBV10-3 and TRBJ2-1; maybe TRBD1 (5 bases). The length of the CDR3 is 17 residues. V lost 4 bases to trimming and J lost 0 bases, with 16 bases between them. Germline V gene sequence: CDR1 ENHRY, CDR2 SYGVKD.

V gene TRBV11-2 combines with J gene TRBJ1-2, with a tentative D call TRBD1 (6 bases). Deletions cut 2 bases from V and 5 bases from J, with 12 bases between. This CDR3 contains 14 residues. Germline V gene sequence: CDR1 SGHAT, CDR2 FQNNGV. The CDR3 DNA is TGTGCCAGCAGCTTAAACAGGGTTGTGTATGGCTACACCTTC. It codes for CASSLNRVVYGYTF.

V is TRBV7-2 and J is TRBJ1-4; TRBD1 might be the D (5 bases). This CDR3 is 14 amino acids long. Trimming took off 4 bases at V and 4 bases at J, with 10 bases between the two ends. Germline loops: CDR1 SGHTA, CDR2 FQGNSA. Here the CDR3 reads CASSSGQGNEKLFF. In DNA, the CDR3 is TGTGCCAGCAGCTCTGGTCAGGGTAATGAAAAACTGTTTTTT.

The chain carries TRBV7-6 and TRBJ2-7; TRBD1 matches 9 bases. Germline CDR1 is SGHVS and CDR2 is FNYEAQ. This CDR3 is built from 17 residues. V dropped 5 bases and J dropped 3; count of bases not matched to a gene: 14. The CDR3 bases are TGTGCCAGCAGCCTGAAACGTCTGACAGGGGGAGACTACGAGCAGTACTTC. Translation gives CASSLKRLTGGDYEQYF.

The chain carries TRBV5-6 and TRBJ1-4, with 10 bases matching TRBD1. The V and J ends lost 5 bases and 8 bases, in that order; junction bases with no gene match: 9. The CDR3 sequence is 15 residues long. Germline lookup yields CDR1 SGHDT and CDR2 YYEEEE. As DNA, the CDR3 is TGTGCCAGCAGTACCGGGACAGGGGTTGTAGAAAAACTGTTTTTT. This encodes CASSTGTGVVEKLFF.

The gene calls are TRBV15 and TRBJ1-3; D may be TRBD1 (5 bases). CDR1 and CDR2 from the germline V gene are LNHNV and YYDKDF (reference sequence). V was cut by 4 bases and J by 7 bases, with 17 bases left in between. The CDR3 is made up of 15 amino acids. CDR3 amino acids: CATSKFDKEGNTIYF. The CDR3, as DNA: TGTGCCACCAGCAAATTCGATAAGGAGGGGAACACCATATATTTT.

The chain employs TRBV7-2 and TRBJ2-7, with 7 bases that match TRBD1. Germline V CDR1 and CDR2: SGHTA, FQGNSA. V trimming: 5 bases; J trimming: 5 bases; junction bases outside the gene matches: 12. The CDR3 covers 15 residues. The CDR3 sequence is CASSLDRDRINEQYF. DNA for the CDR3: TGTGCCAGCAGCCTCGACAGGGACCGGATCAACGAGCAGTACTTC.

The rearrangement links TRBV11-1 to TRBJ2-1; weak D call: TRBD1 (5 bases). Trimming pared 0 bases from V and 5 bases from J, leaving 5 bases between. The germline gives CDR1 SGHAT, CDR2 FQDESV (reference sequence). The CDR3 runs 13 residues. DNA for the CDR3: TGTGCCAGCAGCTTAGCAGGGGACAATGAGCAGTTCTTC. As protein: CASSLAGDNEQFF.

The CDR3: CASSPSGVAETQYF. The CDR3 nucleotides read TGTGCCAGCAGCCCCTCCGGGGTGGCAGAGACCCAGTACTTC. The chain couples TRBV9 to TRBJ2-5, with D perhaps matching TRBD2 (5 bases). CDR3 length: 14 amino acids. Between the trimmed V and J ends, which lost 4 bases and 4 bases, there was a span of 14 bases. Germline V lookup: CDR1 SGDLS, CDR2 YYNGEE.

The chain links TRBV2 to TRBJ2-7; tentative D call: TRBD1 (6 bases). This CDR3 is built from 14 residues. V lost 9 bases and J 0 bases, leaving 15 bases between the germline ends. Germline lookup yields CDR1 SNHLY and CDR2 FYNNEI. The chain's CDR3 is CASEGDTSSYEQYF. As DNA, the CDR3 is TGTGCCAGTGAAGGGGACACGAGCTCCTACGAGCAGTACTTC.

The rearrangement joins TRBV5-1 to TRBJ1-2, with 7 nucleotides matching TRBD1. CDR1 is SGHRS, CDR2 YFSETQ, per germline. With 4 bases clipped from V and 0 bases from J, the junction kept 6 bases outside the gene matches. The CDR3 contains 15 residues. The CDR3 loop is CASSLRQGPNYGYTF. CDR3 sequence (DNA): TGCGCCAGCAGCCTCCGACAGGGCCCTAACTATGGCTACACCTTC.

A remark on this clone: The junction differs from germline at one of its ends, possibly a read error. This chain links TRBV7-6 with TRBJ1-2; D might be TRBD1 (6 bases). This CDR3 has 13 residues. In germline, CDR1 is SGHVS, CDR2 FNYEAQ. CDR3 region: CASSFYGGYDYTF. CDR3 nucleotide sequence: TGTGCCAGCAGTTTTTATGGGGGCTATGACTACACCTTC.